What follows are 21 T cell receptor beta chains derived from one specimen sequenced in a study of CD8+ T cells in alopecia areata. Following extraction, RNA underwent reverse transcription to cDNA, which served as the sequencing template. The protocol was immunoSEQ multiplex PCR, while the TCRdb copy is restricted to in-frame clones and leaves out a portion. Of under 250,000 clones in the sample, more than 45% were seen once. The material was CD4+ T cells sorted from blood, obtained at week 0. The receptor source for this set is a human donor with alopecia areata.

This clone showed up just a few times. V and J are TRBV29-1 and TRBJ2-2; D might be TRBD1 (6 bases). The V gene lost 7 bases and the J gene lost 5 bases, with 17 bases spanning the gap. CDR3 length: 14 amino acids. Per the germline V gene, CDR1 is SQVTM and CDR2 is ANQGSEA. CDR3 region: CSGTTGLGTGELFF. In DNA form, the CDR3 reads TGCAGCGGGACGACAGGATTAGGTACCGGGGAGCTGTTTTTT.

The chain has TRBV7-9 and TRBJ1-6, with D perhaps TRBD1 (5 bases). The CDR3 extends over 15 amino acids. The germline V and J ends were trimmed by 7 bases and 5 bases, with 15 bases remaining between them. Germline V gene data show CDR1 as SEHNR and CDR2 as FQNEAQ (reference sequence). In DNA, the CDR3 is TGTGCCAGCACCCGGGGCCCAAGTGATAATTCACCCCTCCACTTT. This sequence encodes CASTRGPSDNSPLHF. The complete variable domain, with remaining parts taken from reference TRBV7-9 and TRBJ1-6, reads DTGVSQNPRHKITKRGQNVTFRCDPISEHNRLYWYRQTLGQGPEFLTYFQNEAQLEKSRLLSDRFSAERPKGSFSTLEIQRTEQGDSAMYLCASTRGPSDNSPLHFGNGTRLTVT.

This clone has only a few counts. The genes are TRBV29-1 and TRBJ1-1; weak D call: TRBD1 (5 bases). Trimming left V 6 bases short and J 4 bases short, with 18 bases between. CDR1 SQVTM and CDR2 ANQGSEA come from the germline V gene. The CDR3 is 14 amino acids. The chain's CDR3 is CSVHTGGYATEAFF. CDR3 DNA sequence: TGCAGCGTACACACGGGGGGTTACGCCACTGAAGCTTTCTTT.

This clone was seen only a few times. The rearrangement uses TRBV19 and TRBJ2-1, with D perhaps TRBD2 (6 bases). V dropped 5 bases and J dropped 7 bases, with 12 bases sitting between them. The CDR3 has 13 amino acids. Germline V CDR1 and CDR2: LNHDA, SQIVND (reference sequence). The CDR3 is CASSLAERNEQFF. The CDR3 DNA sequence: TGTGCCAGTAGTTTAGCGGAGAGGAATGAGCAGTTCTTC. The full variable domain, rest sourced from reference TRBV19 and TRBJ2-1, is DGGITQSPKYLFRKEGQNVTLSCEQNLNHDAMYWYRQDPGQGLRLIYYSQIVNDFQKGDIAEGYSVSREKKESFPLTVTSAQKNPTAFYLCASSLAERNEQFFGPGTRLTVL.

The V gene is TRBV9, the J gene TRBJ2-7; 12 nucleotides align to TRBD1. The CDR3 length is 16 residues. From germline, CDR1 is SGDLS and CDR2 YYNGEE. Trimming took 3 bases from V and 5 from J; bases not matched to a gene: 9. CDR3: CASSERAGTGGHEQYF. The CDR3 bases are TGTGCCAGCAGCGAGAGGGCCGGGACAGGGGGCCACGAGCAGTACTTC.

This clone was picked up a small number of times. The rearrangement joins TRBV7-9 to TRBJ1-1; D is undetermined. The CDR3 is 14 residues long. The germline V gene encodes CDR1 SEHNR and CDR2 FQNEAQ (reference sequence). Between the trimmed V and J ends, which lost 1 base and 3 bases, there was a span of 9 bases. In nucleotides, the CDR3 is TGTGCCAGCAGCTTAGACCTCCAGGACACTGAAGCTTTCTTT. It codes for CASSLDLQDTEAFF.

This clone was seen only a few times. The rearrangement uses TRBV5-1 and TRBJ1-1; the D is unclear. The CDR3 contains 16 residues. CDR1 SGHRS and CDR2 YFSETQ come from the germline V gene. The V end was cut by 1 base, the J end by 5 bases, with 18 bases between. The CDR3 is CASSLHPRSDRTEAFF. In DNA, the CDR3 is TGCGCCAGCAGCTTGCATCCCCGGTCGGATAGGACTGAAGCTTTCTTT.

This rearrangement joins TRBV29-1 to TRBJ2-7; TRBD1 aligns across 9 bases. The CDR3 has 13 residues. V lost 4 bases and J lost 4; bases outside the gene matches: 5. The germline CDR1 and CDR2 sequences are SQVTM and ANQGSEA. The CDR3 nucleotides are TGCAGCGTTGCCGGGACAGGGCGGTACGAGCAGTACTTC. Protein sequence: CSVAGTGRYEQYF.

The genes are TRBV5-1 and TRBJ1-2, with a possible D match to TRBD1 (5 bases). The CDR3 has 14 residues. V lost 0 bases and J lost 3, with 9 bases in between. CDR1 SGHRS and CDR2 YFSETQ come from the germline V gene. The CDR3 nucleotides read TGCGCCAGCAGCTTGGACGGGACGGACTATGGCTACACCTTC. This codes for CASSLDGTDYGYTF.

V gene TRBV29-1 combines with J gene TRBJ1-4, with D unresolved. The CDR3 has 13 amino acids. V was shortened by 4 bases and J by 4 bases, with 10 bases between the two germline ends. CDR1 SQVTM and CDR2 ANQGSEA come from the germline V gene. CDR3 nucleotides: TGCAGCGTTGGCGACTGGGGTAATGAAAAACTGTTTTTT. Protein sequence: CSVGDWGNEKLFF.

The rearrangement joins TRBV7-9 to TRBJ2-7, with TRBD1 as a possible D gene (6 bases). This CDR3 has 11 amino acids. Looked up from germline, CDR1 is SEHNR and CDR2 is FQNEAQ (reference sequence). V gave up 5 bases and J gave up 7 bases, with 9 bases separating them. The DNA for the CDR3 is TGTGCCAGCAGCATACAGGGTGAGCAGTACTTC. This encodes CASSIQGEQYF. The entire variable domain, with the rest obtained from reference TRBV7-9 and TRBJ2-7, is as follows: DTGVSQNPRHKITKRGQNVTFRCDPISEHNRLYWYRQTLGQGPEFLTYFQNEAQLEKSRLLSDRFSAERPKGSFSTLEIQRTEQGDSAMYLCASSIQGEQYFGPGTRLTVT.

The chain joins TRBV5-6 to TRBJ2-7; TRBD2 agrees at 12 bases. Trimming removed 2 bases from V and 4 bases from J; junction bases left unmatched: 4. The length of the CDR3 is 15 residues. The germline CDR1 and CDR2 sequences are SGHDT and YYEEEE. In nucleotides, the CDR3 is TGTGCCAGCAGCTTCGCTAGCGGGGGGGAATACGAGCAGTACTTC. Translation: CASSFASGGEYEQYF.

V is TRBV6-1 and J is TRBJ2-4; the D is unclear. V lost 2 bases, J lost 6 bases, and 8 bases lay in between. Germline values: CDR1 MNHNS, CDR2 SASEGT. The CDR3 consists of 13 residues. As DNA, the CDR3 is TGTGCCAGCAGTGAAAGTTGGGGAAACATTCAGTACTTC. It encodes CASSESWGNIQYF.

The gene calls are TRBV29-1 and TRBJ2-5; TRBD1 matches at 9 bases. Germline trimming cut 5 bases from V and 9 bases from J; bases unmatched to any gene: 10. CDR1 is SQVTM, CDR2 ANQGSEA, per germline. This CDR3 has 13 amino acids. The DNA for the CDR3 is TGCAGCGTTCGATCGGACAGGGGCCCGGCCCAGTACTTC. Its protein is CSVRSDRGPAQYF.

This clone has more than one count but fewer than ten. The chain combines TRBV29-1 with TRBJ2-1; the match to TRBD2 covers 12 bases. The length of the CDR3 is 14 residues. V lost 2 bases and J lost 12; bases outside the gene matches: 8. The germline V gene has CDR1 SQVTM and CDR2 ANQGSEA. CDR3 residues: CSVESLAGGLGQFF. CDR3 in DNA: TGCAGCGTTGAAAGCCTAGCGGGGGGGCTTGGGCAGTTCTTC.

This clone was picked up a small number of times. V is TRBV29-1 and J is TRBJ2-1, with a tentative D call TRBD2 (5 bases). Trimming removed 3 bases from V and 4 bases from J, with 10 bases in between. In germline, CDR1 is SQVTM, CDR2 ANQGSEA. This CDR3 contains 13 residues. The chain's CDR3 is CSVDRRGYNEQFF. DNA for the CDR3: TGCAGCGTTGACCGCCGGGGATACAATGAGCAGTTCTTC.

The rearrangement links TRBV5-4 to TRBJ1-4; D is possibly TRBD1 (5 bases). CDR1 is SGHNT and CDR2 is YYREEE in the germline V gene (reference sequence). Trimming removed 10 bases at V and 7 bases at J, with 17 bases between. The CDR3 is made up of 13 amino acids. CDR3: CAATRDGSEKLFF. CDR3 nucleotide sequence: TGTGCCGCCACAAGGGACGGCTCTGAAAAACTGTTTTTT. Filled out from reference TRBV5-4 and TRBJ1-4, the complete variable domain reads ETGVTQSPTHLIKTRGQQVTLRCSSQSGHNTVSWYQQALGQGPQFIFQYYREEENGRGNFPPRFSGLQFPNYSSELNVNALELDDSALYLCAATRDGSEKLFFGSGTQLSVL.

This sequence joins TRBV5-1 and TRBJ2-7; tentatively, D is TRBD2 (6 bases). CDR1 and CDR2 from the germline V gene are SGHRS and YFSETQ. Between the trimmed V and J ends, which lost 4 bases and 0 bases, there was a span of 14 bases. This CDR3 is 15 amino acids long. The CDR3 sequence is CASSGGGLSSYEQYF. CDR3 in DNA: TGCGCCAGCAGCGGGGGAGGTCTGAGCTCCTACGAGCAGTACTTC.

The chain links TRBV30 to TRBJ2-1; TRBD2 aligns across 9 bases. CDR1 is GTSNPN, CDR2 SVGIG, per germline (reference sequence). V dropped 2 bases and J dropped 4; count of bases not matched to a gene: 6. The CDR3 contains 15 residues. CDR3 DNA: TGTGCCTGGAGTCCCTCTAGCGGGACATACAATGAGCAGTTCTTC. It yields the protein CAWSPSSGTYNEQFF.

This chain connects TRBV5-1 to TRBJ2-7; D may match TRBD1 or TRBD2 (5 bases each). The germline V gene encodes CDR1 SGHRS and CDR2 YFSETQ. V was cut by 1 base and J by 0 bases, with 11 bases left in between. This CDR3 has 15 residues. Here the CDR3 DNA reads TGCGCCAGCAGCTTGCAGTCAGGGACCTCCTACGAGCAGTACTTC. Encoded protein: CASSLQSGTSYEQYF.

The CDR3 DNA is TGTGCCAGCAGTGCAACCCGGGACACTAGCCAGCATTTT. Amino acids: CASSATRDTSQHF. J is TRBJ1-5 and V is TRBV2, with D perhaps matching TRBD1 (6 bases). The CDR3 has 13 amino acids. V gave up 4 bases and J gave up 12 bases, with 16 bases separating them. Germline CDR1 is SNHLY and CDR2 is FYNNEI.